The source of this TCR beta chain is a study of T cells in Graves' hyperthyroidism and ophthalmopathy. TCR beta CDR3 regions were amplified from RNA. First-round RT-PCR of the TCR CDR3 relied on the HTBI primer set. TCRdb re-called the multiplex PCR reads through MiXCR, storing one row per CDR3 protein. The table lists under 450,000 distinct CDR3 sequences, about 13% of them singletons. There are 13 residues in the CDR3. Trimming removed 5 bases from V and 7 bases from J, with 15 bases in between. Germline CDR1 is PRHDT and CDR2 is FYEKMQ (reference sequence). Participants, patients aged 18 to 65, had newly diagnosed hyperthyroidism with a duration under 2 months. Diagnostic assessment was based on clinical symptoms, serum thyroxine and TRAb, thyroid ultrasound and orbital computed tomography.

This chain uses TRBV13 with TRBJ2-7, with D maybe TRBD2 (7 bases). This sequence was found in a man aged 30 to 45 with Graves' hyperthyroidism that later progressed to Graves' ophthalmopathy. Sequenced input: blood. Here the CDR3 reads CASSPDGGHEQYF. The CDR3 bases are TGTGCCAGCAGCCCCGACGGGGGGCATGAGCAGTACTTC.